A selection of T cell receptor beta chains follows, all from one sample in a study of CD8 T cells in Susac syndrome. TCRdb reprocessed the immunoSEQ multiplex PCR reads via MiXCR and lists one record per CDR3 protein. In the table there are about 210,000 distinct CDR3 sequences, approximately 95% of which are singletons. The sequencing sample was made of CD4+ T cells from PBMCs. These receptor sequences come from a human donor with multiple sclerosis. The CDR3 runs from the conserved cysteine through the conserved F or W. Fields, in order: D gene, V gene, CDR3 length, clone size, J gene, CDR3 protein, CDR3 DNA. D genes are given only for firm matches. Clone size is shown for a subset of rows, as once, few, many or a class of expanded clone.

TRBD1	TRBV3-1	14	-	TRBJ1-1	CASSQVDRGDEAFF	TGTGCCAGCAGCCAAGTCGACAGGGGGGATGAAGCTTTCTTT
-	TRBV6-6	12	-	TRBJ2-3	CASIGGGDTQYF	TGTGCCAGCATCGGGGGCGGCGATACGCAGTATTTT
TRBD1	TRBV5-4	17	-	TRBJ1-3	CASRKDPGQGSGNTIYF	TGTGCCAGCAGAAAAGACCCGGGACAGGGATCTGGAAACACCATATATTTT
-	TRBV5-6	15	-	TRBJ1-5	CASSAYRASNQPQHF	TGTGCCAGCAGCGCGTACAGGGCTAGCAATCAGCCCCAGCATTTT
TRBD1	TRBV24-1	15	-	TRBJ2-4	CATSDTQGSKNIQYF	TGTGCCACCAGTGACACACAGGGGTCCAAAAACATTCAGTACTTC
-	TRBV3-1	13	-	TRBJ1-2	CASSQAEGLGYTF	TGTGCCAGCAGCCAAGCCGAAGGGCTCGGCTACACCTTC
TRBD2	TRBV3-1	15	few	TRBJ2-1	CASSHSGGAYNEQFF	TGTGCCAGCAGCCATAGCGGGGGGGCCTACAATGAGCAGTTCTTC
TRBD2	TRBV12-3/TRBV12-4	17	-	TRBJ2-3	CASRVLLAGGNTDTQYF	TGTGCCAGCAGAGTCCTCCTAGCGGGGGGTAACACAGATACGCAGTATTTT
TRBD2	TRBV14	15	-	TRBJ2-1	CASSQESGGHNEQFF	TGTGCCAGCAGCCAAGAGAGCGGGGGGCACAATGAGCAGTTCTTC
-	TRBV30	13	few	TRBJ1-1	CAWSGTGNTEAFF	TGTGCCTGGAGTGGCACCGGAAACACTGAAGCTTTCTTT
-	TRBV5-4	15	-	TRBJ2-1	CASSFVDYVSHEQFF	TGTGCCAGCAGCTTTGTCGACTACGTTAGTCATGAGCAGTTCTTC
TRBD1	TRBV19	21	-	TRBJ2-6	CASKGSRFAGTGGAGANVLTF	TGTGCCAGTAAAGGGAGTCGGTTCGCTGGGACAGGGGGTGCCGGGGCCAACGTCCTGACTTTC
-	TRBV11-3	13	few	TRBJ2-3	CASSLGPRDTQYF	TGTGCCAGCAGCTTAGGCCCCCGAGATACGCAGTATTTT
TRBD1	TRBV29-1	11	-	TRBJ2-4	CSTRARDRDYF	TGCAGCACGAGAGCTAGGGACAGGGATTACTTC
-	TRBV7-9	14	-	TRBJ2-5	CASSLGGAGETQYF	TGTGCCAGCAGCTTAGGGGGCGCCGGGGAGACCCAGTACTTC
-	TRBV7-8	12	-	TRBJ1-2	CASSAGSYGYTF	TGTGCCAGCAGTGCCGGGTCCTATGGCTACACCTTC
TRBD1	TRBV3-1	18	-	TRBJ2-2	CASSPPVRDRDNTGELFF	TGTGCCAGCAGCCCCCCTGTGCGGGACAGGGATAACACCGGGGAGCTGTTTTTT
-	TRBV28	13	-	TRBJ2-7	CATGEGASYEQYF	TGTGCCACCGGTGAAGGCGCGTCCTACGAGCAGTACTTC
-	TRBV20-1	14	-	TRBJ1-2	CSARDLGRPNGYTF	TGCAGTGCTAGAGATCTTGGACGACCAAATGGCTACACCTTC
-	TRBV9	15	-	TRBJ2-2	CASGGEGRDTGELFF	TGTGCCAGCGGAGGAGAGGGCAGGGACACCGGGGAGCTGTTTTTT
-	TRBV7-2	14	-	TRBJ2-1	CASSLPGTRNEQFF	TGTGCCAGCAGCTTACCCGGGACCCGCAATGAGCAGTTCTTC
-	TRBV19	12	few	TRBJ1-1	CASSTGNTEAFF	TGTGCCAGTAGTACAGGGAACACTGAAGCTTTCTTT
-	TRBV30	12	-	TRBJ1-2	CAWSKPGPSYTF	TGTGCCTGGAGTAAGCCGGGTCCAAGCTACACCTTC
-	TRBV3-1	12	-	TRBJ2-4	CASSQIEGIQYF	TGTGCCAGCAGCCAAATCGAGGGCATTCAGTACTTC
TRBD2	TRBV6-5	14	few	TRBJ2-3	CASSYSGGADTQYF	TGTGCCAGCAGTTATAGCGGGGGGGCGGATACGCAGTATTTT
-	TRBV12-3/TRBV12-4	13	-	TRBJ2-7	CASSLGTSYEQYF	TGTGCCAGCAGCCTCGGCACTTCCTACGAGCAGTACTTC